These 27 T cell receptor beta chains were sequenced from one sample in a study of cytomegalovirus exposure and HLA in healthy donors. Both 60 Vbeta primers and 13 Jbeta primers went into the PCR. This table comes from immunoSEQ multiplex PCR, and its TCRdb copy is limited to in-frame clones, with some not included. This table has 180,000 or so clones, 80% to 90% appearing once. The specimen was PBMCs. The receptor set was obtained from a woman under 30 in good health and CMV-seronegative.

Only a few counts were recorded for this clone. The chain has TRBV4-1 and TRBJ2-5, with D possibly TRBD2 on 7 matching bases. V gave up 0 bases and J gave up 1 base, with 9 bases separating them. Germline V gene sequence: CDR1 MGHRA, CDR2 YSYEKL. The CDR3 contains 15 residues. CDR3 loop: CASSQDRGGQETQYF. The DNA of the CDR3 is TGCGCCAGCAGCCAAGATAGGGGGGGCCAAGAGACCCAGTACTTC.

V is TRBV19 and J is TRBJ1-5; no clear D gene. This CDR3 has 10 amino acids. Trimming removed 11 bases from V and 5 bases from J, with 7 bases in between. In germline, CDR1 is LNHDA, CDR2 SQIVND (reference sequence). The CDR3 sequence is CARTDQPQHF. CDR3 nucleotide sequence: TGTGCCCGAACAGATCAGCCCCAGCATTTT.

V is TRBV7-2 and J is TRBJ2-7; a possible D gene is TRBD2 (6 bases). Trimming took off 11 bases at V and 0 bases at J, with 8 bases between the two ends. Germline V CDR1 and CDR2: SGHTA, FQGNSA. The CDR3 runs 11 residues. CDR3 sequence reads: CASGSSYEQYF. The CDR3 nucleotides are TGTGCCTCCGGGAGCTCCTACGAGCAGTACTTC.

This sequence joins TRBV4-1 and TRBJ2-1; 9 bases fit TRBD2. Germline CDR1 is MGHRA and CDR2 is YSYEKL. After removal of 3 bases from V and 8 bases from J, the junction contained 8 bases not matched to a gene. The CDR3 is 15 amino acids. The chain's CDR3 is CASSQAGGGGHEQFF. As DNA, the CDR3 is TGCGCCAGCAGCCAGGCGGGGGGGGGAGGCCATGAGCAGTTCTTC.

The chain has TRBV15 and TRBJ2-7; perhaps TRBD2 as D (5 bases). CDR3 length equals 14 residues. The germline V and J ends were trimmed by 5 bases and 6 bases, with 17 bases remaining between them. The germline gives CDR1 LNHNV, CDR2 YYDKDF (reference sequence). The CDR3 protein is CATSQVLHRGEQYF. CDR3 DNA: TGTGCCACCAGCCAGGTGCTACATCGGGGCGAGCAGTACTTC.

The V and J genes are TRBV7-9 and TRBJ2-2; 9 bases are a match to TRBD1. The germline CDR1 and CDR2 sequences are SEHNR and FQNEAQ (reference sequence). The CDR3 has 13 residues. After removal of 6 bases from V and 6 bases from J, the junction contained 2 bases not matched to a gene. The CDR3 coding sequence is TGTGCCAGCAGACGACAGGGGGCCGGGGAGCTGTTTTTT. This gives the protein CASRRQGAGELFF.

Note on this clone: The same CDR3 can be traced to other DNA sequences in this sample. V gene TRBV27 combines with J gene TRBJ2-3; 8 bases line up with TRBD1. The germline gives CDR1 MNHEY, CDR2 SMNVEV (reference sequence). V lost 6 bases and J lost 9; bases outside the gene matches: 8. The CDR3 runs to 13 residues. The CDR3 is CASSFRQGHTQYF. Here the CDR3 DNA reads TGTGCCAGCAGCTTCCGACAGGGGCACACGCAGTATTTT.

The rearrangement joins TRBV6-5 to TRBJ2-7; 9 nucleotides agree with TRBD1. V lost 6 bases to trimming and J lost 6 bases; unmatched junction nucleotides: 12. Per the germline V gene, CDR1 is MNHEY and CDR2 is SVGAGI. The CDR3 is made up of 15 amino acids. For the CDR3, the DNA is TGTGCCAGCAGCCTCCCGGGACAGGGTTTTTCCGAGCAGTACTTC. Translation gives CASSLPGQGFSEQYF.

The chain joins TRBV7-6 to TRBJ1-1; TRBD1 matches 8 bases. From germline, CDR1 is SGHVS and CDR2 FNYEAQ. The trim removed 5 bases at V and 5 bases at J, leaving 7 bases unmatched. The CDR3 totals 14 residues. DNA of the CDR3: TGTGCCAGCAGCACCGGACAGGGAAGAACTGAAGCTTTCTTT. Protein sequence: CASSTGQGRTEAFF.

This clone came up once. The chain is built from TRBV28 and TRBJ2-3; TRBD2 matches 7 bases. Per the germline V gene, CDR1 is MDHEN and CDR2 is SYDVKM. The CDR3 is 15 residues long. V gave up 2 bases and J gave up 1 base; unmatched junction bases: 3. Written as DNA, the CDR3 is TGTGCCAGCAGTTTAGATGCGGGGGGCACAGATACGCAGTATTTT. Its protein product is CASSLDAGGTDTQYF. Full variable domain (outside the CDR3, taken from reference TRBV28 and TRBJ2-3): DVKVTQSSRYLVKRTGEKVFLECVQDMDHENMFWYRQDPGLGLRLIYFSYDVKMKEKGDIPEGYSVSREKKERFSLILESASTNQTSMYLCASSLDAGGTDTQYFGPGTRLTVL.

The rearrangement joins TRBV30 to TRBJ2-3; the D gene is possibly TRBD2 (5 bases). V lost 0 bases, J lost 7 bases, and 8 bases lay in between. CDR1 GTSNPN and CDR2 SVGIG come from the germline V gene (reference sequence). This CDR3 region has 12 residues. CDR3 bases: TGTGCCTGGAGTGTAAGCGGAAATACGCAGTATTTT. Its protein is CAWSVSGNTQYF.

A few counts support this clone. The chain uses TRBV28 and TRBJ1-6; 8 bases map to TRBD1. Germline V CDR1 and CDR2: MDHEN, SYDVKM. Germline trimming cut 6 bases from V and 4 bases from J; bases unmatched to any gene: 8. This CDR3 is built from 16 residues. The CDR3 sequence is CASSSTRQGYNSPLHF. The CDR3 nucleotides read TGTGCCAGCAGCTCCACCCGACAGGGGTATAATTCACCCCTCCACTTT.

The chain has TRBV29-1 and TRBJ2-1, with 7 nucleotides matching TRBD1. The CDR3 has 17 amino acids. V trimming: 7 bases; J trimming: 0 bases; junction bases outside the gene matches: 15. CDR1 and CDR2 from the germline V gene are SQVTM and ANQGSEA. The DNA for the CDR3 is TGCAGCGGGACGGGACAGCCCAAAAGAAGCTCCTACAATGAGCAGTTCTTC. This sequence encodes CSGTGQPKRSSYNEQFF.

The gene calls are TRBV28 and TRBJ2-7, with 9 positions matching TRBD2. The CDR3 totals 15 residues. The J segment lost 2 bases and the V segment lost 4 bases, leaving 6 bases of the junction unmatched. Germline values: CDR1 MDHEN, CDR2 SYDVKM. The chain's CDR3 is CASSSHLAGTYEQYF. Here the CDR3 DNA reads TGTGCCAGCAGTTCGCACCTAGCGGGGACCTACGAGCAGTACTTC.

V and J are TRBV4-3 and TRBJ2-5; D might be TRBD2 (7 bases). This CDR3 is 15 amino acids long. CDR1 and CDR2 from the germline V gene are LGHNA and YSLEER. Trimming took 0 bases from V and 5 from J, leaving 13 bases between them. The DNA of the CDR3 is TGCGCCAGCAGCCAAGAGGGGGGGGGCGGTGAGACCCAGTACTTC. Its protein is CASSQEGGGGETQYF.

This rearrangement joins TRBV4-1 to TRBJ2-2, with 7 positions matching TRBD2. Germline-derived CDR1 and CDR2 are MGHRA and YSYEKL. CDR3 length equals 15 residues. With 4 bases clipped from V and 9 bases from J, the junction kept 11 bases outside the gene matches. CDR3 nucleotide sequence: TGCGCCAGCAGCCCTGGGACTACCTCGGTCTGGGAGCTGTTTTTT. Translation gives CASSPGTTSVWELFF.

This clone was picked up one time. The gene calls are TRBV4-2 and TRBJ1-4, with 7 bases aligning to TRBD1. Germline-derived CDR1 and CDR2 are LGHNA and YNFKEQ. The trim removed 1 base at V and 4 bases at J, leaving 3 bases unmatched. The length of the CDR3 is 15 residues. The CDR3 bases are TGTGCCAGCAGCCAAGGGGACAGAAATAATGAAAAACTGTTTTTT. It encodes CASSQGDRNNEKLFF.

The chain employs TRBV19 and TRBJ2-1; 7 nucleotides agree with TRBD2. This CDR3 is built from 16 residues. J gave up 2 bases and V 3 bases, and 7 bases lay outside the gene matches. CDR1 and CDR2 from the germline V gene are LNHDA and SQIVND (reference sequence). Here the CDR3 reads CASSMAAGVPYNEQFF. CDR3 in DNA: TGTGCCAGTAGTATGGCCGCGGGAGTCCCCTACAATGAGCAGTTCTTC.

V and J are TRBV28 and TRBJ1-2, with TRBD1 matching over 7 bases. The ends lost 5 bases at V and 0 bases at J; junction bases unmatched: 12. Germline loops: CDR1 MDHEN, CDR2 SYDVKM. The CDR3 totals 17 residues. The CDR3 DNA reads TGTGCCAGCAGTACAACCGGGACAGCGCCGTCTAACTATGGCTACACCTTC. It is translated as CASSTTGTAPSNYGYTF.

The rearrangement uses TRBV28 and TRBJ2-1; 8 positions agree with TRBD1. V shed 4 bases and J 9 bases; nucleotides not matched to a gene: 11. Germline-derived CDR1 and CDR2 are MDHEN and SYDVKM. The CDR3 spans 15 residues. The CDR3 DNA reads as TGTGCCAGCAGTTCCGGACAGGGAGTGTATGGTGAGCAGTTCTTC. Its translation is CASSSGQGVYGEQFF.

The CDR3 bases are TGTGCCAGCTTCGAGGCGGGCGTACATAACACTGAAGCTTTCTTT. This encodes CASFEAGVHNTEAFF. V is TRBV6-5 and J is TRBJ1-1; D is undetermined. V lost 8 bases and J 2 bases, leaving 18 bases between the germline ends. CDR3 length: 15 amino acids. Germline V gene sequence: CDR1 MNHEY, CDR2 SVGAGI.

The V and J genes are TRBV11-2 and TRBJ2-5; TRBD1 matches 7 bases. Matching the DNA end better, TRBJ2-7 makes the J call doubtful. Germline CDR1 and CDR2: SGHAT and FQNNGV. There are 13 residues in the CDR3. The DNA for the CDR3 is TGTGCCAGCAGCTTAGATAGACAGGGCGAGCAGTACTTC. This gives the protein CASSLDRQGEQYF.

The chain joins TRBV9 to TRBJ2-3, with TRBD1 as a possible D gene (6 bases). The germline V and J ends were trimmed by 2 bases and 5 bases, with 12 bases remaining between them. CDR1 SGDLS and CDR2 YYNGEE come from the germline V gene. CDR3 length equals 14 residues. CDR3 nucleotides: TGTGCCAGCAGCGTGCAGGGGTGGGGAGATACGCAGTATTTT. Its translation: CASSVQGWGDTQYF.

This rearrangement joins TRBV7-9 to TRBJ2-1, with TRBD2 as a possible D gene (6 bases). V was cut by 7 bases and J by 2 bases, with 18 bases left in between. CDR1 and CDR2 from the germline V gene are SEHNR and FQNEAQ (reference sequence). This CDR3 spans 16 amino acids. CDR3: CASTKWREGTYNEQFF. CDR3 DNA sequence: TGTGCCAGCACTAAATGGCGGGAAGGGACCTACAATGAGCAGTTCTTC.

The chain recombines TRBV28 with TRBJ1-1, with 8 bases aligning to TRBD1. The germline V gene encodes CDR1 MDHEN and CDR2 SYDVKM. V shed 5 bases and J 1 base; nucleotides not matched to a gene: 6. This CDR3 is built from 15 residues. CDR3 in amino acids: CASSGDRHPNTEAFF. The CDR3 DNA sequence: TGTGCCAGCAGTGGGGACAGGCACCCGAACACTGAAGCTTTCTTT.

The J gene is TRBJ2-1, the V gene TRBV13; TRBD2 aligns across 12 bases. Germline CDR1 PRHDT, CDR2 FYEKMQ (reference sequence). This CDR3 spans 17 amino acids. The junction had 16 bases not matched to a gene; V was cut back by 7 bases and J by 9 bases. The CDR3 loop reads CASNNRGRGLAGSEQFF. CDR3 DNA: TGTGCCAGCAATAACAGGGGGAGAGGACTAGCGGGAAGTGAGCAGTTCTTC.

The count of this clone is one. The chain combines TRBV19 with TRBJ2-2; TRBD1 matches 7 bases. The CDR3 is made up of 14 amino acids. The V gene's germline CDR1 is LNHDA and CDR2 SQIVND (reference sequence). Unmatched junction bases numbered 1, after V lost 0 bases and J lost 6 bases. The CDR3: CASSIDQGAGELFF. For the CDR3, the DNA is TGTGCCAGTAGTATAGATCAGGGGGCCGGGGAGCTGTTTTTT. The whole variable domain, filled in from reference TRBV19 and TRBJ2-2, reads DGGITQSPKYLFRKEGQNVTLSCEQNLNHDAMYWYRQDPGQGLRLIYYSQIVNDFQKGDIAEGYSVSREKKESFPLTVTSAQKNPTAFYLCASSIDQGAGELFFGEGSRLTVL.